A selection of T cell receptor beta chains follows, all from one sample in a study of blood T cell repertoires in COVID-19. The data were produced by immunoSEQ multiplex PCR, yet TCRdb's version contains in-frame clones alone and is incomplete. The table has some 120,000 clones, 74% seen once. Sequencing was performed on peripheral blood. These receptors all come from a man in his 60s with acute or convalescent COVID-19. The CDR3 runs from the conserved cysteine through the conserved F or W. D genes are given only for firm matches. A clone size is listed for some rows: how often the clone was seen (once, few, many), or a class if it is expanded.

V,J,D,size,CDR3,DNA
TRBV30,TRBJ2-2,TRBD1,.,CAWSATGVNTGELFF,TGTGCCTGGAGTGCGACAGGGGTCAACACCGGGGAGCTGTTTTTT
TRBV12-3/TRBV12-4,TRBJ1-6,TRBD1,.,CASSLTGDSPLHF,TGTGCCAGCAGTTTGACAGGGGATTCACCCCTCCACTTT
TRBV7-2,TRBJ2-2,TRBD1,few,CASRFSGTENTGELFF,TGTGCCAGCAGGTTCTCCGGGACAGAGAACACCGGGGAGCTGTTTTTT
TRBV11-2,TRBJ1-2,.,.,CASSPSPRYGYTF,TGTGCCAGCAGCCCCTCCCCCCGCTATGGCTACACCTTC
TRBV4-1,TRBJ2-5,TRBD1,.,CASSQSRGQETQYF,TGCGCCAGCAGCCAAAGCAGGGGGCAAGAGACCCAGTACTTC
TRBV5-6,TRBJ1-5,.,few,CASSLGSLDQPQHF,TGTGCCAGCAGCCTTGGGAGTTTGGATCAGCCCCAGCATTTT
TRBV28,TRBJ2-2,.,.,CASSLMVRGGELFF,TGTGCCAGCAGTTTAATGGTTCGGGGCGGGGAGCTGTTTTTT
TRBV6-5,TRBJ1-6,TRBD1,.,CASSSRPDRATPLHF,TGTGCCAGCAGCTCTCGCCCGGACAGGGCGACACCCCTCCACTTT
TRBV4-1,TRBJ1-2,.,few,CASSQDPGTNYGYTF,TGCGCCAGCAGCCAAGATCCGGGTACTAACTATGGCTACACCTTC
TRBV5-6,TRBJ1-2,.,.,CASSLMAGAEGYTF,TGTGCCAGCAGCTTGATGGCAGGGGCGGAAGGCTACACCTTC
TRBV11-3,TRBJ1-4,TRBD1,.,CASSLTGPAEKLFF,TGTGCCAGCAGCTTGACAGGGCCGGCTGAAAAACTGTTTTTT
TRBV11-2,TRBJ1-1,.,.,CASSLDRNLNTEAFF,TGTGCCAGCAGCTTAGACAGGAACCTGAACACTGAAGCTTTCTTT
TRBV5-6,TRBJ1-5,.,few,CASSLGGVAGTQPQHF,TGTGCCAGCAGCTTGGGGGGAGTAGCGGGGACGCAGCCCCAGCATTTT
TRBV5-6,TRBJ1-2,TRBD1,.,CASSLAVTGVNGYTF,TGTGCCAGCAGCTTGGCCGTGACAGGGGTCAATGGCTACACCTTC
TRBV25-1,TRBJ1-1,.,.,CASSEPNRSLKAFF,TGTGCCAGCAGTGAACCGAACAGGTCGTTGAAGGCTTTCTTT
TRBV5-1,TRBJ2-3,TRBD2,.,CASSSSGDSTDTQYF,TGCGCCAGCAGCTCTAGCGGGGACTCCACAGATACGCAGTATTTT
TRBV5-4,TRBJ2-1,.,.,CASSLGRVGNNEQFF,TGTGCCAGCAGCTTAGGCAGGGTGGGGAACAATGAGCAGTTCTTC
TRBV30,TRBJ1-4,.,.,CAWSPRGPQKVNEKLFF,TGTGCCTGGAGTCCAAGAGGGCCTCAAAAGGTTAATGAAAAACTGTTTTTT
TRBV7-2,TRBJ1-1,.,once,CASSLVGGVTEAFF,TGTGCCAGCAGCTTAGTCGGGGGAGTCACTGAAGCTTTCTTT
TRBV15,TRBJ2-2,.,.,CATEANTGELFF,TGTGCCACTGAGGCGAACACCGGGGAGCTGTTTTTT
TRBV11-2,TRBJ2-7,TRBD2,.,CASSLELAGGYEQYF,TGTGCCAGCAGCTTAGAGCTAGCGGGGGGCTACGAGCAGTACTTC
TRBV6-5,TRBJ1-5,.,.,CASSSTSGSNQPQHF,TGTGCCAGCAGCTCCACTTCAGGGAGCAATCAGCCCCAGCATTTT
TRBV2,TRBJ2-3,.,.,CASTRRRGYTDTQYF,TGTGCCAGCACCCGAAGGCGGGGTTACACAGATACGCAGTATTTT
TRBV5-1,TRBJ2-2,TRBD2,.,CASSLSGGRVIGELFF,TGCGCCAGCAGCTTATCTGGCGGGAGGGTTATCGGGGAGCTGTTTTTT
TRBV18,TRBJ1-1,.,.,CASSPQQVSRGTEAFF,TGTGCCAGCTCACCGCAACAGGTATCAAGGGGCACTGAAGCTTTCTTT
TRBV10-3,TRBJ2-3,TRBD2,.,CAISEGRASTDTQYF,TGTGCCATCAGTGAGGGGAGGGCTAGCACAGATACGCAGTATTTT
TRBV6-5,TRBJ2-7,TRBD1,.,CASRSRTGPYEQYF,TGTGCCAGTAGAAGCAGGACAGGGCCCTACGAGCAGTACTTC
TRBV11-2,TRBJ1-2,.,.,CASSLQSNYGYTF,TGTGCCAGCAGCTTACAGTCCAACTATGGCTACACCTTC
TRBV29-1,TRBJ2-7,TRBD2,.,CSVEGGDAYEQYF,TGCAGCGTTGAGGGGGGGGATGCCTACGAGCAGTACTTC
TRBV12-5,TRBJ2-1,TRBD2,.,CASGLLERGEQFF,TGTGCTAGTGGTTTGTTGGAGCGGGGTGAGCAGTTCTTC
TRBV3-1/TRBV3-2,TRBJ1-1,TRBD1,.,CASSQLQGRTEAFF,TGTGCCAGCAGCCAATTACAGGGGCGGACTGAAGCTTTCTTT
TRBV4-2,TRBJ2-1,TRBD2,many,CASSQDGASGSYNEQFF,TGTGCCAGCAGCCAAGATGGAGCTAGCGGGAGTTACAATGAGCAGTTCTTC
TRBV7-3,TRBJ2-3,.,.,CASSLSPSPSTDTQYF,TGTGCCAGCAGCTTATCCCCTTCCCCTAGCACAGATACGCAGTATTTT
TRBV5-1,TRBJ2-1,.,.,CASSWEGGPEAYNEQFF,TGCGCCAGCAGCTGGGAGGGGGGCCCAGAGGCATACAATGAGCAGTTCTTC
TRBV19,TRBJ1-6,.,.,CASRRTVGDGSSYNSPLHF,TGTGCCAGCAGAAGGACAGTCGGGGATGGTAGCTCCTATAATTCACCCCTCCACTTT
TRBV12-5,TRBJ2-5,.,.,CASGQGETQYF,TGTGCTAGTGGCCAGGGGGAGACCCAGTACTTC
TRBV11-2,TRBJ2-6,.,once,CASSAGAVGANVLTF,TGTGCCAGCAGCGCGGGGGCGGTCGGGGCCAACGTCCTGACTTTC